This T cell receptor beta chain appears in the sequencing data of a study of chemoradiotherapy in HPV16-positive cancers. For the study at large: Candidate HPV-specific clones and shared TCR motifs came from two HPV16-positive patients. The study, taken as a whole, reports: Candidate HPV-specific clones and E7-related TCR motifs grew in tumor during treatment.

With regard to this clone: The antigen remains unidentified.

Assay: immunoSEQ multiplex PCR; the TCRdb copy retains only in-frame clones and omits some. The sample holds approximately 50,000 clones; around nine tenths are singletons and the top ten take 3% to 4%. CDR3 length: 15 amino acids. Germline-derived CDR1 and CDR2 are SGHAT and FQNNGV. V lost 6 bases to trimming and J lost 4 bases; unmatched junction nucleotides: 10. The sample consisted of blood, taken from a patient who underwent chemoradiotherapy. The chain recombines TRBV11-2 with TRBJ2-5, with 8 nucleotides matching TRBD1. This receptor was identified in a human donor with HPV-associated anogenital cancer. The CDR3 spells CASSPGAGGRETQYF. Here the CDR3 DNA reads TGTGCCAGCAGTCCAGGGGCAGGGGGCAGAGAGACCCAGTACTTC. The whole variable domain, remainder taken from reference TRBV11-2 and TRBJ2-5, is EAGVAQSPRYKIIEKRQSVAFWCNPISGHATLYWYQQILGQGPKLLIQFQNNGVVDDSQLPKDRFSAERLKGVDSTLKIQPAKLEDSAVYLCASSPGAGGRETQYFGPGTRLLVL.